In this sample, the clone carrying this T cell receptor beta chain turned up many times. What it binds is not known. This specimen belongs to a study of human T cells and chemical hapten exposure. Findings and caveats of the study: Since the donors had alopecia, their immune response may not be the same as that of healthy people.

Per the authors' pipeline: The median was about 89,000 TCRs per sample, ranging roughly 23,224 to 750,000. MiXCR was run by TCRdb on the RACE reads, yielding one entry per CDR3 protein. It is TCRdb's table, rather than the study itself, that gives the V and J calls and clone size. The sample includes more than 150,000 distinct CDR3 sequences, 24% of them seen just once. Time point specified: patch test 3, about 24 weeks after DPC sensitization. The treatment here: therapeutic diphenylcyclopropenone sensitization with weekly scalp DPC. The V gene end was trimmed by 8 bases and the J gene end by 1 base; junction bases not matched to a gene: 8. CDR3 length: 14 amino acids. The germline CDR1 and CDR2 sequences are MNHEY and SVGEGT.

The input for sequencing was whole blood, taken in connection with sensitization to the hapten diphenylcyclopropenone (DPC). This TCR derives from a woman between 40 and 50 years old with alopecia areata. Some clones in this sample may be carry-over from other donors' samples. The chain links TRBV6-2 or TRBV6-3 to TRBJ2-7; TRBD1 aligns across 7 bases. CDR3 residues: CASLRDSVSYEQYF. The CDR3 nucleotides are TGTGCCAGCCTGAGGGACAGTGTTTCCTACGAGCAGTACTTC.